Included here is one T cell receptor (beta chain) sequence, with context. This receptor's antigen is unknown. There are no base qualities to consult, and no much larger clone falls within one base. Looking up the germline V gene yields CDR1 MNHEY and CDR2 SVGAGI. Reading from cysteine to phenylalanine, the CDR3 counts 16 amino acids. Solely the CDR3 DNA is kept, with 48 bases framed from the first base. V is cut back by 0 bases and J by 7 bases, with 9 bases in the junction unmatched. All donors were healthy Caucasians. Three pairs of female monozygotic twins, all aged 18 to 29 years, made up the twin cohort. Positive isolation kits from Invitrogen were used to isolate the CD4+ and CD8+ T cell populations. The data were obtained in a study of identical twins (dated by TCRdb to 2016 to 2018). Study-level background: To test whether fetal clonotypes persist, the study used deep sequencing on TCR alpha and beta repertoires from monozygotic twins, unrelated adults of various ages, and cord blood. To rule out contamination, the twin experiments were replicated at different times with different library preparation protocols. Overall study results and their limits: Because the same donors could not be followed over many years, conclusions were based on cross-sectional statistical analysis. Recombination models systematically underestimated out-of-frame TCR alpha sharing in monozygotic twins but agreed with sharing between unrelated individuals. Out-of-frame TCR alpha sequences shared between twins showed an excess of low generation-probability sequences compared with coincidental sharing between unrelated individuals. Zero-insertion analyses could be partly confounded by invariant T cells such as MAIT and iNKT, though diverse VJ usage argued against such confounding for most clonotypes. The excess sharing between twins in beta out-of-frame sequences was weaker because fewer shared sequences reduced the signal-to-noise ratio. Abundant cord blood beta clonotypes had fewer insertions, young adult naive repertoires showed a similar but weaker trend, and memory repertoires showed no such trend.

The library was built by means of 5' RACE. The data were produced on an Illumina HiSeq 2000. Template switching introduced a universal primer binding site; the final cDNA contained a unique molecular identifier, enabling accurate counting of TCR cDNA molecules. Specific primers in the conserved constant-segment region were used to synthesize first-strand cDNA for TCR alpha and beta chains. To control for contamination, each cDNA library was double barcoded with a SMART-Mk sample barcode plus Illumina barcodes. TruSeq adapter sequences, together with Illumina sample barcodes, were added in two successive PCR steps. TCR alpha and beta cDNA libraries were sequenced on the Illumina HiSeq platform with custom primers. In the paper's pipeline: Unique molecular identifiers were extracted from raw reads with MiGEC, and CDR3 positions were determined with MiXCR. Recombination models were inferred per individual with the repgenHMM and IGoR tools using an EM algorithm. Shared clonotype analysis was performed with the tcR package in R, normalizing sharing by the product of cloneset sizes. To study raw recombination without the effects of thymic and clonal selection, out-of-frame nonproductive sequences were analyzed. The raw public data were reprocessed by TCRdb itself: fastp quality trimming at Q25, MiXCR clonotype calling, in-frame beta chains only. Here each entry gathers all rows of one CDR3 protein and keeps the most common genes and DNA. The V and J calls follow TCRdb's processing rather than the paper's. The sample table contains 350,000 to 600,000 distinct CDR3 sequences; only one count was recorded for approximately 15% of them. Roughly 0.56% of the sample is taken by the ten largest.

These data also featured in a second study, about yellow fever vaccine responses in identical twins. That second publication adds: The T cell response to vaccination in identical twins was reported by the authors to appear partly convergent and partly personalized. In identical twins, the study followed T cell clones that responded to the vaccine with precision.

The sequence derives from a woman aged 18-35 years in good health. The sequenced sample consisted of CD4+ T cells sorted from blood. The chain was built from TRBV6-5 and TRBJ1-2; TRBD1 lines up with 9 middle nucleotides. The CDR3 protein: CASSYSFTGTGSGYTF. The bases read TGTGCCAGCAGTTACTCTTTTACCGGGACAGGGAGTGGCTACACCTTC.